This entry lists 10 T cell receptor beta chains sequenced from one sample in a study of T-cell reconstitution after alpha-beta-depleted transplantation in children. A TCRbeta library incorporating unique molecular identifiers was prepared. TCRdb reanalysed the PCR reads using MiXCR and keeps one entry per CDR3 protein. The sample lists hundreds of thousands of distinct CDR3 sequences, approximately 12% occurring once. The sample was PBMCs, taken from the stem cell graft. All receptors derive from a human donor who donated a stem cell graft to a child with Fanconi anemia.

This clonotype was detected a few times. V is TRBV18 and J is TRBJ2-7; the match to TRBD1 covers 8 bases. CDR1 is KGHSH, CDR2 LQKENI, per germline. V was pared by 2 bases and J by 3 bases, with 6 bases of the junction left unmatched. The CDR3 is 15 amino acids. The CDR3 coding sequence is TGTGCCAGCTCACCAGAGACAGGGGAGGACTACGAGCAGTACTTC. It codes for CASSPETGEDYEQYF.

The V call is TRBV5-1, the J call TRBJ2-1, with TRBD1 identical over 8 bases. The germline CDR1 and CDR2 sequences are SGHRS and YFSETQ. Unmatched junction bases numbered 7, after V lost 7 bases and J lost 10 bases. CDR3 size: 12 residues. The chain's CDR3 is CASHRGAGEQFF. In DNA form, the CDR3 reads TGCGCCAGCCACAGGGGGGCGGGAGAGCAGTTCTTC. The full variable domain, in which reference TRBV5-1 and TRBJ2-1 provide the parts outside the CDR3, is KAGVTQTPRYLIKTRGQQVTLSCSPISGHRSVSWYQQTPGQGLQFLFEYFSETQRNKGNFPGRFSGRQFSNSRSEMNVSTLELGDSALYLCASHRGAGEQFFGPGTRLTVL.

This clonotype was counted many times. The rearrangement uses TRBV10-2 and TRBJ1-1; 7 nucleotides agree with TRBD1. Losses at the gene ends were 5 bases for V and 8 bases for J; bases not matched to a gene: 8. The length of the CDR3 is 13 residues. Germline V gene lookup returns CDR1 WSHSY and CDR2 SAAADI. CDR3 region: CASSNLRDSEAFF. The CDR3 DNA is TGCGCCAGCAGTAACCTCCGGGACAGCGAAGCTTTCTTT.

The chain employs TRBV25-1 and TRBJ2-3; TRBD2 is a possible D gene (5 bases). This CDR3 comprises 14 residues. Per germline, CDR1 MGHDK and CDR2 SYGVNS. V lost 4 bases and J lost 5, with 13 bases in between. The CDR3 loop is CASSVLIGVDTQYF. The DNA for the CDR3 is TGTGCCAGCAGTGTTCTTATCGGGGTAGATACGCAGTATTTT.

In its sample, this clonotype was seen a few times. The chain couples TRBV3-1 to TRBJ2-1, with D unclear. Germline V gene lookup returns CDR1 LGHDT and CDR2 YNNKEL (reference sequence). The CDR3 has 16 residues. The V end lost 1 base, the J end lost 5 bases, and 15 bases lay between the germline ends. The CDR3 region has the DNA TGTGCCAGCAGCCAAGTTTTACAGACCCCCAACAATGAGCAGTTCTTC. Translation gives CASSQVLQTPNNEQFF.

In this sample, this clonotype turned up a few times. The chain links TRBV7-8 to TRBJ1-1; 7 nucleotides match TRBD1. Looked up from germline, CDR1 is SGHVS and CDR2 is FQNEAQ. Germline trimming cut 5 bases from V and 3 bases from J; bases unmatched to any gene: 6. This CDR3 contains 14 residues. The CDR3: CASSRDTGDTEAFF. CDR3 nucleotide sequence: TGTGCCAGCAGCCGAGATACAGGGGACACTGAAGCTTTCTTT.

In this sample, this clonotype turned up many times. The V and J genes are TRBV28 and TRBJ2-3; D could derive from TRBD1 or TRBD2 (5 bases each). This CDR3 is 17 amino acids long. The germline gives CDR1 MDHEN, CDR2 SYDVKM. The V end lost 4 bases, the J end lost 2 bases, and 19 bases lay between the germline ends. This CDR3 reads CASSSRRDRSHTDTQYF. The CDR3 nucleotides read TGTGCCAGCAGTTCACGCAGGGACCGATCCCACACAGATACGCAGTATTTT.

This clonotype was observed at least ten times. J is TRBJ2-1 and V is TRBV27; D perhaps matches TRBD1 (6 bases). Germline CDR1 reads MNHEY; CDR2 reads SMNVEV (reference sequence). Trimming stripped 2 bases from V and 9 bases from J, with 11 bases between. The CDR3 covers 13 residues. The CDR3: CASSLVTGTEQFF. For the CDR3, the DNA is TGTGCCAGCAGTTTAGTAACAGGGACTGAGCAGTTCTTC.

In its sample, this clonotype was seen many times. The chain recombines TRBV24-1 with TRBJ2-1; 9 positions agree with TRBD1. The CDR3 length is 16 residues. CDR1 KGHDR and CDR2 SFDVKD come from the germline V gene. V was clipped by 3 bases and J by 4 bases; unmatched bases: 6. The CDR3 spells CATSDPSTGGYNEQFF. The CDR3 nucleotides are TGTGCCACCAGTGATCCCTCGACAGGGGGGTACAATGAGCAGTTCTTC.

In this sample, this clonotype turned up many times. The V gene is TRBV6-5, the J gene TRBJ2-7, with D possibly being TRBD1 (8 bases). The CDR3 extends over 14 amino acids. In germline, CDR1 is MNHEY, CDR2 SVGAGI. Deletions cut 0 bases from V and 6 bases from J, with 12 bases between. In nucleotides, the CDR3 is TGTGCCAGCAGTTACTCTACAGGGGGGGGCGAGCAGTACTTC. This sequence encodes CASSYSTGGGEQYF.